This T cell receptor beta chain was found in a study of shared clonotypes between healthy human individuals. General study points: Roughly 5% of naive CD4 clonotypes were common to several donors. Across subsets, estimated richness was generally greater for naive than for memory populations. It was the non-shared clonotypes that had lower generation probabilities than clonotypes shared by all four donors.

As for this clone: Its cognate antigen is unknown.

Naive CD8 cells, CD45RO-negative and positively selected for CCR7, excluded terminally differentiated effector memory CD45RA+ cells. Profiled with immunoSEQ multiplex PCR; TCRdb holds only in-frame clones, not every one. The table shows roughly 2 million clones, with 85% to 95% occurring only once. The TCR originated in a man younger than 35 in good health. The sample comprised naive CD8+ T cells sorted from blood.

The CDR3 protein is CASKGFAGYTF. CDR3 sequence (DNA): TGTGCCAGCAAAGGGTTCGCTGGCTACACCTTC. The chain is built from TRBV2 and TRBJ1-2; D remains unclear. CDR1 and CDR2 (germline): SNHLY, FYNNEI. V was cut by 7 bases and J by 7 bases, with 10 bases left in between. CDR3 length: 11 residues.